Following are 29 T cell receptor beta chains from one sample sequenced in a study of blood T cell repertoires in COVID-19. Profiled with immunoSEQ multiplex PCR; TCRdb holds only in-frame clones, not every one. This table holds a few hundred thousand clones, 84% found once. The source material was peripheral blood. The receptors here all came from a man aged 60-69 years with acute or convalescent COVID-19.

The rearrangement joins TRBV28 to TRBJ1-6; D is possibly TRBD1 (6 bases). Germline V gene lookup returns CDR1 MDHEN and CDR2 SYDVKM. Trimming pared 6 bases from V and 4 bases from J, leaving 22 bases between. This CDR3 is built from 18 residues. For the CDR3, the DNA is TGTGCCAGCAGCCCGATCACAGGGAGGGGCATTTATAATTCACCCCTCCACTTT. This sequence encodes CASSPITGRGIYNSPLHF.

This chain uses TRBV13 with TRBJ2-6, with unresolved D. Deletions cut 6 bases from V and 0 bases from J, with 9 bases between. Germline assignment: CDR1 PRHDT and CDR2 FYEKMQ (reference sequence). The CDR3 is 15 residues long. In DNA, the CDR3 is TGTGCCAGCAGTCCACCAGACTCTGGGGCCAACGTCCTGACTTTC. It is translated as CASSPPDSGANVLTF.

In the case of this clone: Germline and junction disagree at one end, which may indicate a read error. The chain uses TRBV12-3 or TRBV12-4 and TRBJ1-5; unclear D gene. The CDR3 has 12 residues. The CDR3 bases are TGTGCCAGCAGTTTTCATAGCCAGCCCAGCGGCTTT. Encoded protein: CASSFHSQPSGF.

The V and J genes are TRBV18 and TRBJ2-7; 9 bases agree with TRBD1. The trim removed 3 bases at V and 0 bases at J, leaving 3 bases unmatched. Germline V lookup: CDR1 KGHSH, CDR2 LQKENI. The CDR3 runs 15 residues. This CDR3 reads CASSPGQGISYEQYF. Here the CDR3 DNA reads TGTGCCAGCTCACCCGGACAGGGGATCTCCTACGAGCAGTACTTC.

V and J are TRBV19 and TRBJ1-4, with 7 bases lining up with TRBD1. Losses at the gene ends were 6 bases for V and 3 bases for J; bases not matched to a gene: 7. Germline assignment: CDR1 LNHDA and CDR2 SQIVND (reference sequence). The CDR3 has 15 amino acids. The CDR3 spells CASRRLQGANEKLFF. The CDR3 nucleotides read TGTGCCAGTAGACGACTGCAGGGGGCTAATGAAAAACTGTTTTTT.

The chain uses TRBV7-9 and TRBJ1-2; tentative D call: TRBD1 (5 bases). The CDR3 runs to 12 residues. Per germline, CDR1 SEHNR and CDR2 FQNEAQ (reference sequence). V shed 3 bases and J shed 6 bases, with 8 bases lying between them. CDR3 in DNA: TGTGCCAGCAGCTTTAGCAGGGATGGCTACACCTTC. Protein product: CASSFSRDGYTF.

In the case of this clone: Different DNA sequences within this sample yield the same CDR3. The rearrangement links TRBV18 to TRBJ2-2; D ambiguous. Trimming cost V 3 bases and J 5 bases, with 4 bases left between them. This CDR3 spans 12 amino acids. Germline V gene sequence: CDR1 KGHSH, CDR2 LQKENI. The CDR3 nucleotides read TGTGCCAGCTCACCGAGGACCGGGGAGCTGTTTTTT. It codes for CASSPRTGELFF.

The chain has TRBV27 and TRBJ2-7; TRBD1 matches 8 bases. J gave up 6 bases and V 3 bases, and 7 bases lay outside the gene matches. The CDR3 loop spans 14 amino acids. Germline V lookup: CDR1 MNHEY, CDR2 SMNVEV (reference sequence). The CDR3 DNA reads TGTGCCAGCAGTTTCAGGGGGCAGGGTCTCGAGCAGTACTTC. Translated: CASSFRGQGLEQYF.

The chain links TRBV5-1 to TRBJ2-3, with TRBD2 as a possible D gene (6 bases). The CDR3 is 17 amino acids. With 4 bases removed from V and 0 bases from J, the gap between germline ends came to 18 bases. Per germline, CDR1 SGHRS and CDR2 YFSETQ. CDR3 nucleotide sequence: TGCGCCAGCAGCGTCCGGGACTCCTTATTTAGCACAGATACGCAGTATTTT. Encoded protein: CASSVRDSLFSTDTQYF.

The chain couples TRBV11-3 to TRBJ2-5; a weak D match, TRBD2 (5 bases). This CDR3 is 16 amino acids long. V shed 1 base and J shed 4 bases, with 16 bases lying between them. Germline CDR1 and CDR2: SGHNT and YENEEA. CDR3 amino acids: CASSLVSPRAGETQYF. In DNA, the CDR3 is TGTGCCAGCAGCTTAGTCTCACCTCGCGCGGGAGAGACCCAGTACTTC.

The gene calls are TRBV5-1 and TRBJ1-2; D might be TRBD1 (6 bases). The V and J ends lost 1 base and 4 bases respectively, with 11 bases between them. The CDR3 has 14 residues. Looked up from germline, CDR1 is SGHRS and CDR2 is YFSETQ. The CDR3 coding sequence is TGCGCCAGCAGCTTGACAACAGGGTCCTATGGCTACACCTTC. Translating gives CASSLTTGSYGYTF.

This clone was counted a single time. The rearrangement links TRBV27 to TRBJ2-7; 11 bases map to TRBD2. Germline V lookup: CDR1 MNHEY, CDR2 SMNVEV (reference sequence). After removal of 8 bases from V and 3 bases from J, the junction contained 12 bases not matched to a gene. This CDR3 is 16 amino acids long. The CDR3: CASARRGLADSYEQYF. The CDR3 coding sequence is TGTGCCAGCGCCCGTCGGGGACTAGCGGACAGCTACGAGCAGTACTTC.

This rearrangement joins TRBV25-1 to TRBJ1-1; no clear D gene. Germline-derived CDR1 and CDR2 are MGHDK and SYGVNS. V was shortened by 1 base and J by 3 bases, with 9 bases between the two germline ends. The CDR3 loop spans 14 amino acids. CDR3 in DNA: TGTGCCAGCAGTGAATCCGGAGGCGACACTGAAGCTTTCTTT. It yields the protein CASSESGGDTEAFF. The whole variable domain, remainder taken from reference TRBV25-1 and TRBJ1-1, is EADIYQTPRYLVIGTGKKITLECSQTMGHDKMYWYQQDPGMELHLIHYSYGVNSTEKGDLSSESTVSRIRTEHFPLTLESARPSHTSQYLCASSESGGDTEAFFGQGTRLTVV.

The genes are TRBV29-1 and TRBJ2-1, with D perhaps matching TRBD2 (6 bases). The ends were cut back, 0 bases at V and 4 bases at J, with 10 bases in the middle. Germline CDR1 and CDR2: SQVTM and ANQGSEA. This CDR3 spans 14 amino acids. The CDR3 DNA sequence: TGCAGCGTTGAAGAGTTGCGGGGTTACAATGAGCAGTTCTTC. Translating it yields CSVEELRGYNEQFF.

The chain recombines TRBV11-2 with TRBJ2-7; weak D call: TRBD1 (6 bases). The CDR3 sequence is 10 residues long. The germline gives CDR1 SGHAT, CDR2 FQNNGV. Trimming stripped 8 bases from V and 6 bases from J, with 8 bases between. CDR3 DNA: TGTGCCAGCGTAGGGGGCGAGCAGTACTTC. Translated: CASVGGEQYF.

The V and J genes are TRBV19 and TRBJ2-2; TRBD2 aligns across 7 bases. The CDR3 sequence is 16 residues long. V trimming: 2 bases; J trimming: 3 bases; junction bases outside the gene matches: 6. From germline, CDR1 is LNHDA and CDR2 SQIVND (reference sequence). The CDR3 spells CASSIWAGADTGELFF. As DNA, the CDR3 is TGTGCCAGTAGTATATGGGCGGGAGCGGACACCGGGGAGCTGTTTTTT.

V usage is TRBV19 and J usage is TRBJ2-7; D is ambiguous. In germline, CDR1 is LNHDA, CDR2 SQIVND (reference sequence). With 5 bases removed from V and 2 bases from J, the gap between germline ends came to 4 bases. CDR3 size: 11 residues. The CDR3 sequence: CASSAAYEQYF. The CDR3 coding sequence is TGTGCCAGTAGTGCAGCCTACGAGCAGTACTTC.

CDR3 protein: CSLVLQGVVDNEQFF. The CDR3 coding sequence is TGCAGCCTTGTTTTACAGGGGGTTGTCGACAATGAGCAGTTCTTC. The V gene is TRBV29-1, the J gene TRBJ2-1; 8 bases match TRBD1. V shed 8 bases, J shed 5 bases, and the junction held 14 bases outside the gene matches. CDR3 length: 15 amino acids. Germline CDR1 SQVTM, CDR2 ANQGSEA.

The chain links TRBV19 to TRBJ2-1; D unresolved. V was cut by 0 bases and J by 6 bases, with 12 bases left in between. The germline CDR1 and CDR2 sequences are LNHDA and SQIVND (reference sequence). The CDR3 extends over 15 amino acids. DNA of the CDR3: TGTGCCAGTAGTATAGATCGTGTGGGCAGCAATGAGCAGTTCTTC. Its translation: CASSIDRVGSNEQFF.

For the CDR3, the DNA is TGTGCCAGCAGGGGGGGACGGTTAAATTCACCCCTCCACTTT. This codes for CASRGGRLNSPLHF. The genes are TRBV6-5 and TRBJ1-6, with D perhaps matching TRBD1 (5 bases). Germline CDR1 MNHEY, CDR2 SVGAGI. The CDR3 length is 14 residues. Trimming left V 6 bases short and J 7 bases short, with 13 bases between.

The chain is built from TRBV10-1 and TRBJ2-7, with 10 bases fitting TRBD2. The CDR3 loop spans 14 amino acids. Per the germline V gene, CDR1 is WNHNN and CDR2 is SYGVQD (reference sequence). V shed 6 bases, J shed 1 base, and the junction held 3 bases outside the gene matches. CDR3 residues: CASSRSGGSYEQYF. CDR3 in DNA: TGCGCCAGCAGCCGTAGCGGGGGGTCCTACGAGCAGTACTTC.

The J gene is TRBJ2-1, the V gene TRBV28; weak D call: TRBD1 (6 bases). The CDR3 totals 13 residues. V was cut by 8 bases and J by 5 bases, with 13 bases left in between. CDR1 is MDHEN and CDR2 is SYDVKM in the germline V gene. The CDR3 protein is CASRNRDHNEQFF. In DNA, the CDR3 is TGTGCCAGCCGAAACAGGGACCACAATGAGCAGTTCTTC.

J is TRBJ1-2 and V is TRBV30; 7 bases are a match to TRBD1. Unmatched junction bases numbered 13, after V lost 4 bases and J lost 2 bases. CDR1 is GTSNPN and CDR2 is SVGIG in the germline V gene (reference sequence). This CDR3 contains 16 residues. CDR3 in amino acids: CAWIPEGAGPNYGYTF. Written as DNA, the CDR3 is TGTGCCTGGATCCCCGAGGGGGCAGGGCCGAACTATGGCTACACCTTC.

This clone has just a few counts. The chain employs TRBV4-2 and TRBJ2-5; 7 bases match TRBD2. The CDR3 totals 16 residues. Losses at the gene ends were 1 base for V and 5 bases for J; bases not matched to a gene: 10. Germline V gene lookup returns CDR1 LGHNA and CDR2 YNFKEQ. The chain's CDR3 is CASSQGSGVRLETQYF. The CDR3 DNA is TGTGCCAGCAGCCAAGGGAGCGGGGTTAGGCTGGAGACCCAGTACTTC.

The rearrangement uses TRBV4-3 and TRBJ2-1, with TRBD2 identical over 11 bases. Trimming removed 1 base from V and 4 bases from J; junction bases left unmatched: 3. The CDR3 loop spans 16 amino acids. Germline V gene data show CDR1 as LGHNA and CDR2 as YSLEER. This chain's CDR3 is CASSQGGTSGYNEQFF. CDR3 DNA: TGCGCCAGCAGCCAAGGGGGGACTAGCGGATACAATGAGCAGTTCTTC.

The rearrangement uses TRBV7-6 and TRBJ1-4, with TRBD1 identical over 8 bases. The germline V gene encodes CDR1 SGHVS and CDR2 FNYEAQ. CDR3 length: 14 residues. Trimming took 5 bases from V and 5 from J; bases not matched to a gene: 4. The CDR3 bases are TGTGCCAGCAGCCGGACAGGGCCAAATGAAAAACTGTTTTTT. Translated: CASSRTGPNEKLFF.

This clone was detected a few times. The CDR3 is CASSPSQGAAYYEQYF. CDR3 nucleotides: TGTGCCAGCAGTCCATCCCAGGGTGCCGCTTACTACGAGCAGTACTTC. V gene TRBV27 combines with J gene TRBJ2-7; a possible D gene is TRBD1 (5 bases). The germline V and J ends were trimmed by 5 bases and 3 bases, with 20 bases remaining between them. From germline, CDR1 is MNHEY and CDR2 SMNVEV (reference sequence). The CDR3 totals 16 residues.

The V gene is TRBV28, the J gene TRBJ2-7, with 7 bases lining up with TRBD1. CDR1 is MDHEN and CDR2 is SYDVKM in the germline V gene. The CDR3 is 14 amino acids. With V trimmed by 6 bases and J by 4 bases, 9 bases remained unmatched. CDR3 region: CASRSGTAGYEQYF. The CDR3 DNA follows: TGTGCCAGCAGATCAGGGACAGCAGGATACGAGCAGTACTTC.

V and J are TRBV19 and TRBJ1-2; tentatively, D is TRBD1 (5 bases). Trimming stripped 6 bases from V and 9 bases from J, with 26 bases between. The CDR3 runs to 16 residues. The germline gives CDR1 LNHDA, CDR2 SQIVND (reference sequence). The CDR3 sequence: CASSLIGTGKGRRYTF. DNA of the CDR3: TGTGCCAGTAGCCTTATCGGCACAGGAAAAGGTCGGCGCTACACCTTC.